This TCR beta chain derives from a study of blood T cell repertoires in COVID-19. Study information: Nucleic acid was either cDNA or gDNA, and it came from T cells, B-cell-depleted T cells, or PBMCs.

In the original workflow: Amplified reference gene primers provided the basis for estimating nucleated cell counts. The data were produced by immunoSEQ multiplex PCR, yet TCRdb's version contains in-frame clones alone and is incomplete. V, J and clone size reflect that table, while D and trimming were determined from the DNA. The sample contains roughly 410,000 clones, 87% of which appear only once. The CDR3 totals 16 residues. Germline V gene sequence: CDR1 KGHDR, CDR2 SFDVKD. Trimming left V 2 bases short and J 4 bases short, with 13 bases between. Material for sequencing was peripheral blood. The receptor's source is a woman aged 60-75 years with COVID-19, enrolled during active disease. The V call is TRBV24-1, the J call TRBJ2-2, with a tentative D call TRBD1 (6 bases). CDR3 nucleotide sequence: TGTGCCACCAGTGATTACCGGCAGGGGAGCACCGGGGAGCTGTTTTTT. Encoded protein: CATSDYRQGSTGELFF.